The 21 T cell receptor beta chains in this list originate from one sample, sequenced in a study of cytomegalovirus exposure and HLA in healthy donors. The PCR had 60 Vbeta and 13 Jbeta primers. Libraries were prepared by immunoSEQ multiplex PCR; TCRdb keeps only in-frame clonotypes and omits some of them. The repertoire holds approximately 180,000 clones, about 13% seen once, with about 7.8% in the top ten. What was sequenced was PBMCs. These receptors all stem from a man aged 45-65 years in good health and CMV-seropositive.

Here the CDR3 reads CASSRRDTLNTEAFF. In DNA, the CDR3 is TGTGCCAGCAGCCGTCGGGACACTTTGAACACTGAAGCTTTCTTT. The genes are TRBV11-2 and TRBJ1-1, with a tentative D call TRBD1 (6 bases). With 5 bases removed from V and 0 bases from J, the gap between germline ends came to 13 bases. This CDR3 is built from 15 residues. Germline V gene lookup returns CDR1 SGHAT and CDR2 FQNNGV.

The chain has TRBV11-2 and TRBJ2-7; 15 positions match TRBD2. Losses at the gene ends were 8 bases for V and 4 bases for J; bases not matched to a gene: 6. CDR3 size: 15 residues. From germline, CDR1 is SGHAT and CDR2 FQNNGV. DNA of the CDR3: TGTGCCAGCTTTAGAGGGACTAGCGGGGGGTACGAGCAGTACTTC. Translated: CASFRGTSGGYEQYF.

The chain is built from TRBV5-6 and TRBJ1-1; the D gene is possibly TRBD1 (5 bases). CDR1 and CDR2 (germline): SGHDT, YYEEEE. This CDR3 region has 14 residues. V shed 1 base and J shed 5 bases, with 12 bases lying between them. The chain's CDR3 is CASSLYLGGTEAFF. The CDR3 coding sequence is TGTGCCAGCAGCTTGTACTTGGGGGGGACTGAAGCTTTCTTT.

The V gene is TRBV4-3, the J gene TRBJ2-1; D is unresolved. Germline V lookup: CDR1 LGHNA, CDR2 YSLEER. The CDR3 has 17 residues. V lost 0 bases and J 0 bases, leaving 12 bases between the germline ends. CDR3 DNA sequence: TGCGCCAGCAGCCAAGATTTCCGCGCAAGCTCCTACAATGAGCAGTTCTTC. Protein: CASSQDFRASSYNEQFF.

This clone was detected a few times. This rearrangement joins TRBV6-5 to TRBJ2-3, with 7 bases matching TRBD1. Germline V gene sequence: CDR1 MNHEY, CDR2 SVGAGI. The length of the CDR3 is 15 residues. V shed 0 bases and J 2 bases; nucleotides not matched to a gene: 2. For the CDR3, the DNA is TGTGCCAGCAGTTACTCAGGACAGGACACAGATACGCAGTATTTT. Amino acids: CASSYSGQDTDTQYF.

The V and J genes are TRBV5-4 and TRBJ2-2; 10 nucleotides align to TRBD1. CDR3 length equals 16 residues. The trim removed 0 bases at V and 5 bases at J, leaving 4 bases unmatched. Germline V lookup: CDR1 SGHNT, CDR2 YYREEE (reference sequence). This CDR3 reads CASSLGGQGFTGELFF. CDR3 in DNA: TGTGCCAGCAGCTTGGGGGGACAGGGGTTTACCGGGGAGCTGTTTTTT.

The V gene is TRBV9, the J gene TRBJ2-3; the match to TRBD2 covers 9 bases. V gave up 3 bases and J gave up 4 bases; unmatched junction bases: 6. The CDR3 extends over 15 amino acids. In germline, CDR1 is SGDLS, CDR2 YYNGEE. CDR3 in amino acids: CASSEIAGVADTQYF. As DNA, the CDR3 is TGTGCCAGCAGCGAAATAGCGGGGGTTGCAGATACGCAGTATTTT.

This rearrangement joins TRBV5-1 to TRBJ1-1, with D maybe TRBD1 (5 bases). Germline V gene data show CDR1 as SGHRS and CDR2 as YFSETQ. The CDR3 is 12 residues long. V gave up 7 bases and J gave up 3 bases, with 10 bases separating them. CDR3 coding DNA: TGCGCCAGCTCGGGGGGATACACTGAAGCTTTCTTT. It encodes CASSGGYTEAFF.

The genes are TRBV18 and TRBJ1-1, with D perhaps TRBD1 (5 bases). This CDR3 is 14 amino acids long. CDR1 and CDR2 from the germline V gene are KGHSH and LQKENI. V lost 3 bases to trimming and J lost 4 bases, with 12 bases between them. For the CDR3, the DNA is TGTGCCAGCTCACCCCAGGGATTGGGCACTGAAGCTTTCTTT. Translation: CASSPQGLGTEAFF. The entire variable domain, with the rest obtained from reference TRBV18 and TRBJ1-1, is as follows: NAGVMQNPRHLVRRRGQEARLRCSPMKGHSHVYWYRQLPEEGLKFMVYLQKENIIDESGMPKERFSAEFPKEGPSILRIQQVVRGDSAAYFCASSPQGLGTEAFFGQGTRLTVV.

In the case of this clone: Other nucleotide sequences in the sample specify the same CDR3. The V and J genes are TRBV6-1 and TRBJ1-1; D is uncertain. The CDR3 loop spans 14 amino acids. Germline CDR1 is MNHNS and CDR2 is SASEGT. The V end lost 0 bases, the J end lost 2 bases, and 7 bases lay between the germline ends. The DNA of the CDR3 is TGTGCCAGCAGTGAAGCACGGGGAAACACTGAAGCTTTCTTT. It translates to CASSEARGNTEAFF.

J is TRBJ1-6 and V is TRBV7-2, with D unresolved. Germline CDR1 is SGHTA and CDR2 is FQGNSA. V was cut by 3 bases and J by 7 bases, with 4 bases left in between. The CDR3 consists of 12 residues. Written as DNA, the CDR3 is TGTGCCAGCAGCTTCAGGAATTCACCCCTCCACTTT. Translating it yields CASSFRNSPLHF. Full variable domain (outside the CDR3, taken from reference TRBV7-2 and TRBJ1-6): GAGVSQSPSNKVTEKGKDVELRCDPISGHTALYWYRQSLGQGLEFLIYFQGNSAPDKSGLPSDRFSAERTGGSVSTLTIQRTQQEDSAVYLCASSFRNSPLHFGNGTRLTVT.

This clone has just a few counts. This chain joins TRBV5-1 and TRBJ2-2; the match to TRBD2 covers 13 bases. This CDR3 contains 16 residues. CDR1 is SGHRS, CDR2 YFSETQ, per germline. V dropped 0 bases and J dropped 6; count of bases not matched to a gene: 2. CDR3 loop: CASSLAGTSGAGELFF. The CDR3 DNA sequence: TGCGCCAGCAGCTTGGCCGGGACTAGCGGGGCCGGGGAGCTGTTTTTT.

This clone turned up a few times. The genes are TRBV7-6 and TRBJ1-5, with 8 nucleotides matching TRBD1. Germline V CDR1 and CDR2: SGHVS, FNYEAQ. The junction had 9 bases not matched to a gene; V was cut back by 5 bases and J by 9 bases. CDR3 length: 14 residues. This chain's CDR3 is CASSRDRGRRPQHF. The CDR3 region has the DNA TGTGCCAGCAGCCGAGACAGGGGAAGGCGGCCCCAGCATTTT.

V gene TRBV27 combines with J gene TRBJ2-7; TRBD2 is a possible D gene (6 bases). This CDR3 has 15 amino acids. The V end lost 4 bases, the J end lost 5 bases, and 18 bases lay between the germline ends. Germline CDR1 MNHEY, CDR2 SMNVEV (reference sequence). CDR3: CASSSLGVGTDEQYF. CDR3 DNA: TGTGCCAGCAGTTCCTTGGGGGTTGGGACTGACGAGCAGTACTTC.

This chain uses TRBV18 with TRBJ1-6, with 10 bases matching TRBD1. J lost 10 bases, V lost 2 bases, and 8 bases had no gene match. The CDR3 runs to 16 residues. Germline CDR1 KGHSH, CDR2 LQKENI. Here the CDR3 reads CASSPTRDRGGSPLHF. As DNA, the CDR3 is TGTGCCAGCTCACCAACCAGGGACAGGGGAGGCTCACCCCTCCACTTT.

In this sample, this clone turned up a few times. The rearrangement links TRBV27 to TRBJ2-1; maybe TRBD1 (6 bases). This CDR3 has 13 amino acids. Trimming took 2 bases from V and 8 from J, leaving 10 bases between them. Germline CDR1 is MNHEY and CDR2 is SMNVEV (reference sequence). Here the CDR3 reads CASSLPTGHEQFF. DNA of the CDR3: TGTGCCAGCAGTTTACCTACAGGGCATGAGCAGTTCTTC.

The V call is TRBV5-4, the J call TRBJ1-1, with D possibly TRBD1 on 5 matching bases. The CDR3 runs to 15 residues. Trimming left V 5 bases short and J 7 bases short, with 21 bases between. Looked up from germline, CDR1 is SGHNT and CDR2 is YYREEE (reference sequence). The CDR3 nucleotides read TGTGCCAGCAGACTCTCGACAGTCCGTAAGGATGAAGCTTTCTTT. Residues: CASRLSTVRKDEAFF.

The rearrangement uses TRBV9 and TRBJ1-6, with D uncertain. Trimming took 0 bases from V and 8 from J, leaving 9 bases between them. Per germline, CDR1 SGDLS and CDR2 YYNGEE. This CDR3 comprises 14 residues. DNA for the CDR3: TGTGCCAGCAGCGTAGTTCCGGTCCATTCACCCCTCCACTTT. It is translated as CASSVVPVHSPLHF.

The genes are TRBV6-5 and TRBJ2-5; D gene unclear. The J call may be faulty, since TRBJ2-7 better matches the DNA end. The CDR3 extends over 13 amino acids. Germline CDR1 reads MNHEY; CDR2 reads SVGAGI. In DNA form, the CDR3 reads TGTGCCAGCAGTTACGGCCCACTATACGAGCAGTACTTC. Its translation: CASSYGPLYEQYF.

The CDR3 DNA follows: TGTGCCTGTTCAGGGTTTAAAACTGGGGCCAACGTCCTGACTTTC. Amino acids: CACSGFKTGANVLTF. The chain links TRBV30 to TRBJ2-6; perhaps TRBD1 as D (5 bases). The V end lost 6 bases, the J end lost 2 bases, and 14 bases lay between the germline ends. The CDR3 has 15 residues. Germline V lookup: CDR1 GTSNPN, CDR2 SVGIG (reference sequence).

Here the CDR3 DNA reads TGTGCCAGCATGCACCCGCCGGAGACAGGGAGAAATGAGCAGTTCTTC. It yields the protein CASMHPPETGRNEQFF. This chain links TRBV7-9 with TRBJ2-1; 7 nucleotides match TRBD1. The CDR3 has 16 residues. With 7 bases clipped from V and 7 bases from J, the junction kept 16 bases outside the gene matches. Germline CDR1 reads SEHNR; CDR2 reads FQNEAQ (reference sequence). The full variable domain, completed using reference TRBV7-9 and TRBJ2-1, is DTGVSQNPRHKITKRGQNVTFRCDPISEHNRLYWYRQTLGQGPEFLTYFQNEAQLEKSRLLSDRFSAERPKGSFSTLEIQRTEQGDSAMYLCASMHPPETGRNEQFFGPGTRLTVL.